The entry below describes one T cell receptor beta chain. Its antigen remains unknown. The entry originates in a study of shared clonotypes between healthy human individuals. Study-level results: What limited the represented genetic and exposure-history diversity was the small number of donors. The authors sampled blood alone, and tissue repertoires likely differ.

Genomic DNA per cell subset filled all wells of several immunoSEQ plates. The repertoire was sequenced with immunoSEQ multiplex PCR; TCRdb's copy has only in-frame clones and lacks some. The sample has roughly 2.1 million clones, approximately 94% seen once. CD45RO negativity and positive selection for CCR7 defined naive CD8 cells, a population that excluded terminally differentiated effector memory CD45RA+ cells. Caucasian adults living in Nashville, Tennessee, provided all samples. This CDR3 is 13 amino acids long. CDR1 MNHEY and CDR2 SMNVEV come from the germline V gene (reference sequence). V trimming: 9 bases; J trimming: 0 bases; junction bases outside the gene matches: 1.

The TCR originated in a man aged 18 to 30 in good health. Some clones in this sample may be carry-over from other donors' samples. The V call is TRBV27, the J call TRBJ2-1; 8 positions agree with TRBD2. Sequences were obtained from naive CD8+ T cells from PBMCs. CDR3 protein: CASSGASYNEQFF. CDR3 bases: TGTGCCAGTAGCGGGGCCTCCTACAATGAGCAGTTCTTC.